The text below deals with one TCR beta chain. As yet, its antigen is unknown. This record comes from a study of T cell repertoires in cytomegalovirus infection. Broader study findings: HLA-C-restricted CMV-specific TCR beta clonotypes prevailed in the ex vivo response.

One entry per CDR3 protein, called by TCRdb with MiXCR from the reads. The sample has 150,000 or so distinct CDR3 sequences, roughly 17% seen once. Trimming cost V 1 base and J 3 bases, with 12 bases left between them. This CDR3 has 15 residues. CDR1 is SGHDN, CDR2 FVKESK, per germline. This chain links TRBV14 with TRBJ1-2; D is possibly TRBD1 (5 bases). The TCR originated in a human donor in good health (CMV status not recorded). Some clones in this sample may be carry-over from other donors' samples. The sample was CD8+ T cells from PBMCs. The CDR3 here is CASSQVRGSDYGYTF. In nucleotides, the CDR3 is TGTGCCAGCAGCCAAGTTAGGGGATCAGACTATGGCTACACCTTC. Drawing the rest from reference TRBV14 and TRBJ1-2, the complete variable domain is EAGVTQFPSHSVIEKGQTVTLRCDPISGHDNLYWYRRVMGKEIKFLLHFVKESKQDESGMPNNRFLAERTGGTYSTLKVQPAELEDSGVYFCASSQVRGSDYGYTFGSGTRLTVV.